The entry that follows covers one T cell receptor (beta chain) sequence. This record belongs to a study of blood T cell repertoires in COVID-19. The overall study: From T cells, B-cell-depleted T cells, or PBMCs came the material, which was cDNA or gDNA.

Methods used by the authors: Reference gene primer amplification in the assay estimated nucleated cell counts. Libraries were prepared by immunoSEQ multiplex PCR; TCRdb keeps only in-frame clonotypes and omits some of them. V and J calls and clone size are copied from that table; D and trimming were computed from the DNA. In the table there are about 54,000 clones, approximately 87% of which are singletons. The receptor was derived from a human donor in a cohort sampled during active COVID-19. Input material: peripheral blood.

CDR3 amino acids: CASEGGRNQPQHF. The CDR3 DNA is TGTGCTAGTGAAGGGGGCAGGAATCAGCCCCAGCATTTT. This rearrangement joins TRBV12-5 to TRBJ1-5; TRBD1 aligns across 7 bases. Germline lookup yields CDR1 LGHNT and CDR2 FRNRAP. CDR3 length: 13 residues. Germline trimming cut 7 bases from V and 4 bases from J; bases unmatched to any gene: 4. Drawing the rest from reference TRBV12-5 and TRBJ1-5, the complete variable domain is DARVTQTPRHKVTEMGQEVTMRCQPILGHNTVFWYRQTMMQGLELLAYFRNRAPLDDSGMPKDRFSAEMPDATLATLKIQPSEPRDSAVYFCASEGGRNQPQHFGDGTRLSIL.